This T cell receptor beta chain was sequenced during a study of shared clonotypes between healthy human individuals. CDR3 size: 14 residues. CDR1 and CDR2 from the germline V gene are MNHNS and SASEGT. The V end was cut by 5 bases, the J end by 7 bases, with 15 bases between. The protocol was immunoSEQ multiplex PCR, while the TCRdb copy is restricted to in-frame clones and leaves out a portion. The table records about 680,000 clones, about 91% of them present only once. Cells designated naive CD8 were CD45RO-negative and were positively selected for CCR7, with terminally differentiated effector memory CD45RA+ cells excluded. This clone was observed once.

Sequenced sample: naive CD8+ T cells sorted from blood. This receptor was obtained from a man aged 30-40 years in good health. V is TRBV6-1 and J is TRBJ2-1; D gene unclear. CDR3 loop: CASSPGQNSNEQFF. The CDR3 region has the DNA TGTGCCAGCAGTCCGGGCCAGAACTCAAATGAGCAGTTCTTC.